The 8 T cell receptor beta chains below were found in one sample sequenced in a study of blood T cell repertoires in COVID-19. The data were produced by immunoSEQ multiplex PCR, yet TCRdb's version contains in-frame clones alone and is incomplete. The table shows 350,000 to 500,000 clones, with 85% to 90% occurring only once. Input material: peripheral blood. The receptors come from a man between 18 and 29 years old with COVID-19, enrolled during active disease.

This chain uses TRBV4-1 with TRBJ1-5; D remains unclear. Germline-derived CDR1 and CDR2 are MGHRA and YSYEKL. The CDR3 spans 15 residues. V dropped 4 bases and J dropped 3 bases, with 13 bases sitting between them. The CDR3 reads CASSPQWAANQPQHF. CDR3 sequence (DNA): TGCGCCAGCAGCCCCCAATGGGCAGCCAATCAGCCCCAGCATTTT.

The chain combines TRBV15 with TRBJ2-3, with D maybe TRBD2 (5 bases). The V gene's germline CDR1 is LNHNV and CDR2 YYDKDF (reference sequence). The length of the CDR3 is 16 residues. V was cut by 0 bases and J by 3 bases, with 13 bases left in between. CDR3 nucleotide sequence: TGTGCCACCAGCAGAGAAGTTCCTCGGGGAACAGATACGCAGTATTTT. Encoded protein: CATSREVPRGTDTQYF.

This chain joins TRBV13 and TRBJ1-4, with 7 bases matching TRBD1. Germline V gene sequence: CDR1 PRHDT, CDR2 FYEKMQ (reference sequence). J lost 4 bases, V lost 6 bases, and 11 bases had no gene match. The CDR3 length is 16 residues. The CDR3: CASRSSPRQGNEKLFF. CDR3 in DNA: TGTGCCAGCAGATCCAGCCCGCGACAGGGTAATGAAAAACTGTTTTTT. Complete variable domain (other parts from reference TRBV13 and TRBJ1-4): AAGVIQSPRHLIKEKRETATLKCYPIPRHDTVYWYQQGPGQDPQFLISFYEKMQSDKGSIPDRFSAQQFSDYHSELNMSSLELGDSALYFCASRSSPRQGNEKLFFGSGTQLSVL.

This chain connects TRBV15 to TRBJ1-5; D possibly corresponds to TRBD1 (6 bases). The CDR3 is made up of 15 amino acids. Germline V gene sequence: CDR1 LNHNV, CDR2 YYDKDF (reference sequence). The V and J ends lost 0 bases and 8 bases respectively, with 14 bases between them. The CDR3 protein is CATSRDRGVDKPQHF. The CDR3 region has the DNA TGTGCCACCAGCAGAGACAGGGGAGTTGACAAGCCCCAGCATTTT.

The rearrangement joins TRBV19 to TRBJ2-4; possible D gene TRBD1, 6 bases. The CDR3 runs 11 residues. With 1 base removed from V and 13 bases from J, the gap between germline ends came to 8 bases. The germline V gene has CDR1 LNHDA and CDR2 SQIVND (reference sequence). The CDR3 region is CASSIGQAQYF. CDR3 nucleotide sequence: TGTGCCAGTAGTATAGGACAGGCCCAGTACTTC.

V and J are TRBV7-3 and TRBJ2-1; 10 bases are a match to TRBD2. This CDR3 is 16 amino acids long. J gave up 4 bases and V 6 bases, and 9 bases lay outside the gene matches. Germline V gives CDR1 SGHTA, CDR2 FQGTGA. CDR3 sequence: CASSPSGSGRYNEQFF. CDR3 sequence (DNA): TGTGCCAGCAGTCCTAGCGGGAGTGGTCGGTACAATGAGCAGTTCTTC. Supplemented by reference TRBV7-3 and TRBJ2-1, the full variable domain reads GAGVSQTPSNKVTEKGKYVELRCDPISGHTALYWYRQSLGQGPEFLIYFQGTGAADDSGLPNDRFFAVRPEGSVSTLKIQRTERGDSAVYLCASSPSGSGRYNEQFFGPGTRLTVL.

The genes are TRBV23-1 and TRBJ1-3; maybe TRBD1 (5 bases). TRBV23-1 is assigned to the ORF class and has an uncertain function. Trimming stripped 4 bases from V and 2 bases from J, with 9 bases between. The CDR3 sequence is 14 residues long. The CDR3 nucleotides are TGCGCCAGCAGTCCGGGGACTCCTGGAAACACCATATATTTT. It specifies CASSPGTPGNTIYF.

The chain is built from TRBV4-2 and TRBJ2-7; TRBD2 matches 14 bases. Germline lookup yields CDR1 LGHNA and CDR2 YNFKEQ. The length of the CDR3 is 15 residues. V gave up 4 bases and J gave up 2 bases; unmatched junction bases: 1. In nucleotides, the CDR3 is TGTGCCAGCAGCCGGACTAGCGGGGGGCCCTACGAGCAGTACTTC. It codes for CASSRTSGGPYEQYF.